This T cell receptor beta chain was recorded in a study of Graves' ophthalmopathy and Graves' hyperthyroidism (dated by TCRdb to 2016 to 2018). Regarding the study in general: Peripheral blood was collected at initial diagnosis, before any treatment. To tell Graves' ophthalmopathy apart from Graves' hyperthyroidism, and to predict which patients would progress to ophthalmopathy, the study relied on TCR beta repertoire signatures. In total, some 130 blood samples were TCR-sequenced: approximately 42 ophthalmopathy, approximately 75 hyperthyroidism and roughly 17 hyperthyroidism-to-ophthalmopathy patients. A discovery set of 90 to 100 patients (more than 40 ophthalmopathy, about 58 stable hyperthyroidism) was enrolled to explore V-J signatures distinguishing ophthalmopathy from hyperthyroidism. For independent validation, a separate cohort was made up of roughly 19 hyperthyroidism patients plus 17 patients who later progressed from hyperthyroidism to ophthalmopathy. In over 5 hyperthyroidism patients, the T-cell repertoire of thyroid tissue was compared with the T-cell repertoire of blood. Following sample collection, hyperthyroidism patients were given methimazole at a starting dose of 30 mg daily, and ophthalmopathy patients were given high-dose intravenous methylprednisolone. For training and testing, the roughly 93 patients in the discovery cohort were randomly divided in a 7:3 ratio. Overall study outcomes, separate from this receptor: No statistical method was used to predetermine the sample size, and group allocation was not hidden from the investigators. Among expanded thyroid clonotypes with frequency above 0.001, most also showed up in blood, which suggests that blood repertoires may reflect the thyroid immune response. The 13-signature model separated ophthalmopathy from stable hyperthyroidism with around 90% sensitivity and around 84% specificity in cross-validation, and 80%/75% in the test set. In validation, the model predicted ophthalmopathy progression with about 64% sensitivity and 72.22% specificity; some 13 predicted patients were CT-confirmed with GO in a median of approximately six months.

For repertoire sequencing, the TCR beta CDR3 regions were amplified from RNA transcripts. A first-round RT-PCR used HTBI primers with the Qiagen OneStep RT-PCR kit, followed by a second-round multiplex PCR, size selection and purification. Sequencing of the libraries was carried out on an Illumina HiSeq2000 in paired-end mode with 100 bp reads. In the original analysis: Reads were processed with SOAPnuke, discarding reads with adapters, uncalled bases, mean Phred below 15, or no exact constant-primer or identifier match. High-quality paired reads were merged with COPE v1.2.5. Unique nucleotide sequences were defined as clonotypes and aligned to IMGT TRB V, D and J references using MiTCR v1.1. The analysis was limited to V-J combinations with a frequency above 0.0001, which together covered over 99% of the repertoires. A TCR clonal expansion and chaos score per V-J combination was defined as the ratio of F50 clonal expansion to chaos observed in the TCRdist matrix. Welch's t-statistics and random forest were used to reduce the features to about 12 V-J combinations, which were then used as input to a naive Bayes classifier. Thyroid-blood repertoire similarity was quantified with the Morisita-Horn index. TCRdb applied fastp at Q25 and MiXCR to the public reads, then kept only in-frame beta chains. All rows with the same CDR3 protein become a single entry with the most common DNA and genes. The V and J calls follow TCRdb's processing rather than the paper's. This sample gives under 200,000 distinct CDR3 sequences in total; 30% to 45% of them show up just once. The leading ten clones occupy about 6% of the sample.

As for this clonotype: Its recognized antigen is unknown. Base qualities are not recorded, but no much larger clone differs from it by a single base.

Ophthalmopathy patients were characterized by moderately to severely active disease, a Clinical Activity Score of at least 3, a NOSPECS grade of at least 4, and a disease duration under 3 months. Patients with other autoimmune diseases, uncontrolled infections, pregnancy or lactation were excluded. Diagnosis was based on clinical symptoms, serum thyroxine, TRAb, thyroid ultrasound and orbital computed tomography. Ficoll-Paque density gradient centrifugation was used to isolate PBMCs from around 10 ml of fresh peripheral blood. Total RNA was extracted using Trizol reagent, and RNA quality was checked on an Agilent 2100 Bioanalyzer. The clonotype was recovered from a woman aged 40 to 50 with Graves' ophthalmopathy. Donor details come from another sample of the same person, matched by shared clones. The material sequenced was peripheral blood.

The DNA is as follows: TGTGCCAGCAGCTCCCCGACTAGCGGGGGCTACGAGCAGTACTTC. The translation is CASSSPTSGGYEQYF. This receptor chain uses TRBV7-2 and TRBJ2-7; 12 central bases correspond to TRBD2. Spanning cysteine to phenylalanine, the CDR3 consists of 15 amino acids. The retained sequence is limited to the CDR3, 45 bases, with the frame set at the first base. V loses 4 bases at its end and J loses 3 bases; junction bases beyond the gene matches: 4. The CDR1 and CDR2 encoded by the germline V gene are SGHTA and FQGNSA.